This T cell receptor beta chain emerged from a study of cytomegalovirus exposure and HLA in healthy donors. General study points: In a later analysis, TCR association rates varied by HLA locus: DRB1 most, HLA-C fewest.

Details on this clone: Its antigen is unidentified.

The PCR contained 60 Vbeta and 13 Jbeta primers. Profiled with immunoSEQ multiplex PCR; TCRdb holds only in-frame clones, not every one. This table has fewer than 140,000 clones, about 81% appearing once. CDR3 length: 16 residues. The V end was cut by 3 bases, the J end by 3 bases, with 17 bases between. Germline values: CDR1 LNHDA, CDR2 SQIVND (reference sequence). This receptor was taken from a male donor in good health and CMV-seropositive. The material sequenced was PBMCs. This rearrangement joins TRBV19 to TRBJ1-2, with D possibly matching TRBD1 (6 bases). CDR3 residues: CASSISGGVSDYGYTF. The CDR3 DNA follows: TGTGCCAGTAGTATTAGCGGGGGCGTCTCCGACTATGGCTACACCTTC.